Shown below are 3 T cell receptor beta chains from a single sample sequenced in a study of blood T cell repertoires in COVID-19. Sequencing was performed with immunoSEQ multiplex PCR; in TCRdb, only in-frame clones are kept and a portion is missing. The sample carries some 99,000 clones, over 70% recorded once. The source material was peripheral blood. These receptors all come from a woman aged 45-59 years with acute or convalescent COVID-19.

As regards this clone: Other DNA sequences in this sample translate to the same CDR3. The chain links TRBV6-5 to TRBJ1-3, with unresolved D. This CDR3 contains 13 residues. CDR1 and CDR2 (germline): MNHEY, SVGAGI. The V gene lost 5 bases and the J gene lost 4 bases, with 9 bases spanning the gap. CDR3 bases: TGTGCCAGCAGTCCGGGTTTGGGAAACACCATATATTTT. The encoded protein is CASSPGLGNTIYF.

By share, this clone ranks as medium-sized. The chain has TRBV7-9 and TRBJ1-4; D uncertain. The CDR3 covers 15 residues. Germline CDR1 SEHNR, CDR2 FQNEAQ (reference sequence). Trimming took off 6 bases at V and 4 bases at J, with 15 bases between the two ends. This CDR3 is CASRPGKGLNEKLFF. CDR3 DNA sequence: TGTGCCAGCAGACCAGGAAAAGGCCTTAATGAAAAACTGTTTTTT.

This rearrangement joins TRBV30 to TRBJ1-2; D not resolved. Germline CDR1 and CDR2: GTSNPN and SVGIG (reference sequence). The CDR3 spans 10 residues. V dropped 8 bases and J dropped 8 bases, with 12 bases sitting between them. DNA for the CDR3: TGTGCCCTGTCGGGGAAAGGCTACACCTTC. Translated: CALSGKGYTF.